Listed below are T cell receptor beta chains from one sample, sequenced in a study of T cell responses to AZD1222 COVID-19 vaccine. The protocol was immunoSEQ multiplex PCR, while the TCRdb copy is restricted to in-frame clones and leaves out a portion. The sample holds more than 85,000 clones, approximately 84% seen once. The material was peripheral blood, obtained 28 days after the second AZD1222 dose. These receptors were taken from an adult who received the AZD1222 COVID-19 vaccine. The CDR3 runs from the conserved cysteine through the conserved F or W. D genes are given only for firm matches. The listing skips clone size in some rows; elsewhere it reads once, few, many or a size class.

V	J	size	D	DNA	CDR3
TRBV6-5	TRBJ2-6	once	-	TGTGCCAGCGGAAGACAGCGCTCTGGGGCCAACGTCCTGACTTTC	CASGRQRSGANVLTF
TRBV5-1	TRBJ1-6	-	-	TGCGCCAGCAGCTTGGGACCAAATAATTCACCCCTCCACTTT	CASSLGPNNSPLHF
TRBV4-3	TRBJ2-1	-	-	TGCGCCAGCAGCCAAGATAGAGGGTCAAGTTACAATGAGCAGTTCTTC	CASSQDRGSSYNEQFF
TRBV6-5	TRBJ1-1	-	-	TGTGCCAGCAGTCCCCTGAGGTCCCCGAACACTGAAGCTTTCTTT	CASSPLRSPNTEAFF
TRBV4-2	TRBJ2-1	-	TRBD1	TGTGCCAGCAGCAAAAGGACAGGGCCGTATGAGCAGTTCTTC	CASSKRTGPYEQFF
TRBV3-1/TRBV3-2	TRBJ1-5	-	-	TGCCCCAGGCAGGGTAGACAGCCCCAGCATTTT	CPRQGRQPQHF
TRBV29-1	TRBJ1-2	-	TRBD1	TGCAGCGCTTCGGACAGGGCTAAAGATGGCTACACCTTC	CSASDRAKDGYTF
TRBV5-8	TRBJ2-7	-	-	TGTGCCAGCAGCTTGACATGGCAGGGCCACGAGCAGTACTTC	CASSLTWQGHEQYF
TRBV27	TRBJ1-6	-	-	TGTGCCAGCAGTTGGGGCAGGGGCCGATCGCAGTCACCCCTCCACTTT	CASSWGRGRSQSPLHF
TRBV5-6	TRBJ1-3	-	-	TGTGCCAGCAGCGCGAGCAGGGCTGGGAACACCATATATTTT	CASSASRAGNTIYF
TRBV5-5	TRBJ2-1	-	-	TGTGCCAGCAGCCCGATTGGTGAGCAGTTCTTC	CASSPIGEQFF
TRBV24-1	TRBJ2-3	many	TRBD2	TGTGCCACCAGTGATGCCTCCGAGCGGGGGACAGATACGCAGTATTTT	CATSDASERGTDTQYF
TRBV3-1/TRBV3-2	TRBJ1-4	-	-	TGTGCCAGCAGCCAGGGAATTTTGAAGGTTGAAAAACTGTTTTTT	CASSQGILKVEKLFF
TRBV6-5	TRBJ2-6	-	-	TGTGCCAGCAGCGGAGAGGCTTGGGCCAACGTCCTGACTTTC	CASSGEAWANVLTF
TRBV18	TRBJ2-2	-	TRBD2	TGTGCCAGCTCAGTATCTAGCGGGGCGAACACCGGGGAGCTGTTTTTT	CASSVSSGANTGELFF
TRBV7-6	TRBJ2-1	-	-	TGTGCCAGCAGCTTAGCGAGCCAAGGCAGGGGTTCCTACAATGAGCAGTTCTTC	CASSLASQGRGSYNEQFF
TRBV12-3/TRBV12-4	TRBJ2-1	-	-	TGTGCCAGCAGTTTAGGGCCGTCCACTGAGCAGTTCTTC	CASSLGPSTEQFF
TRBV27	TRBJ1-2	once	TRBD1	TGTGCCAGCAGTTTAAATAGGCAGGGACAGGGGTTTGGCTACACCTTC	CASSLNRQGQGFGYTF
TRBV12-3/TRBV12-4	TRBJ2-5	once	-	TGTGCCAGCAGCCGTGTAGGAACCCAGTACTTC	CASSRVGTQYF
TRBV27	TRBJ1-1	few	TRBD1	TGTGCCAGCAGTTCAAGGACAGGGGCCTTAACTCATGAAGCTTTCTTT	CASSSRTGALTHEAFF
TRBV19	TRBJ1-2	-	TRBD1	TGTGCCAGTAGATCCCCCGCCGGGACAGGGACAGACTATGGCTACACCTTC	CASRSPAGTGTDYGYTF
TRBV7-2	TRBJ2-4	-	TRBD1	TGTGCCAGCAGGTTGGGACAGCATCTAGCCAAAAACATTCAGTACTTC	CASRLGQHLAKNIQYF
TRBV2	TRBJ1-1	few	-	TGTGCCAGCAGTGGGGTACGCGCTTTCTTT	CASSGVRAFF
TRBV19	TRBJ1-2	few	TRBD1	TGTGCCAGTAGTTCCCCAACGGACAGGAACTATGGCTACACCTTC	CASSSPTDRNYGYTF
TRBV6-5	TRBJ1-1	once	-	TGTGCCAGCATCCGGGGGAACACTGAAGCTTTCTTT	CASIRGNTEAFF
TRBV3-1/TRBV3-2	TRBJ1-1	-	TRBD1	TGTGCCAGCAGCAACAGGGGAAGAAACACTGAAGCTTTCTTT	CASSNRGRNTEAFF